The 22 T cell receptor beta chains below were found in one sample sequenced in a study of CD8+ T cells in alopecia areata. RNA, once extracted, was reverse transcribed into cDNA for use as the sequencing template. Assay: immunoSEQ multiplex PCR; the TCRdb copy retains only in-frame clones and omits some. The repertoire consists of about 180,000 clones, with 59% occurring once and the leading ten covering roughly 14%. Sequences were derived from CD4+ T cells sorted from blood, sampled at week 0. The receptor source for this set is a human donor with alopecia areata.

The V and J genes are TRBV4-1 and TRBJ2-4, with TRBD2 as a possible D gene (5 bases). This CDR3 has 15 residues. V was clipped by 1 base and J by 8 bases, with 15 bases between them. In germline, CDR1 is MGHRA, CDR2 YSYEKL. CDR3 in DNA: TGCGCCAGCAGCCAAGTCGGACTCTTTGCGGACATTCAGTACTTC. Its protein is CASSQVGLFADIQYF.

Turning to this clone: Other DNA sequences from this sample encode an identical CDR3 as well. The chain couples TRBV30 to TRBJ2-6; D is unresolved. V dropped 0 bases and J dropped 1 base, with 1 base sitting between them. CDR3 length equals 13 residues. Per germline, CDR1 GTSNPN and CDR2 SVGIG (reference sequence). The DNA for the CDR3 is TGTGCCTGGAGTGTATCTGGGGCCAACGTCCTGACTTTC. It codes for CAWSVSGANVLTF.

In this sample, this clone turned up a few times. The chain joins TRBV6-6 to TRBJ2-2; 9 bases match TRBD1. The CDR3 spans 15 residues. V lost 8 bases to trimming and J lost 7 bases; unmatched junction nucleotides: 11. Germline V gene sequence: CDR1 MNHNY, CDR2 SVGAGI (reference sequence). CDR3 protein: CASANPGQGDGELFF. The CDR3, as DNA: TGTGCCAGCGCCAACCCGGGACAGGGTGACGGGGAGCTGTTTTTT.

This clone occurred a few times. This chain joins TRBV19 and TRBJ2-3, with D unclear. Trimming shortened V by 6 bases and J by 2 bases, and 9 bases separated the two germline ends. CDR1 LNHDA and CDR2 SQIVND come from the germline V gene (reference sequence). The CDR3 covers 13 residues. CDR3: CASRKTNTDTQYF. CDR3 sequence (DNA): TGTGCCAGTAGGAAGACCAACACAGATACGCAGTATTTT.

This clone appeared a single time. The chain carries TRBV7-9 and TRBJ2-5; TRBD2 agrees at 12 bases. V gave up 4 bases and J gave up 5 bases; unmatched junction bases: 14. The germline gives CDR1 SEHNR, CDR2 FQNEAQ (reference sequence). The CDR3 runs 18 residues. The chain's CDR3 is CASSSGTSSGGAFETQYF. CDR3 coding DNA: TGTGCCAGCAGCTCCGGCACCTCTAGCGGGGGGGCCTTTGAGACCCAGTACTTC.

A word on this clone: Other nucleotide sequences from this sample produce the same CDR3. V is TRBV29-1 and J is TRBJ2-3; D might be TRBD1 or TRBD2, each matching 5 bases. The CDR3 spans 13 residues. The germline V gene encodes CDR1 SQVTM and CDR2 ANQGSEA. V was clipped by 6 bases and J by 1 base, with 11 bases between them. CDR3 sequence: CSVGTRGTDTQYF. DNA for the CDR3: TGCAGCGTCGGGACCCGCGGCACAGATACGCAGTATTTT.

This chain joins TRBV5-1 and TRBJ2-4; TRBD1 aligns across 11 bases. Germline CDR1 is SGHRS and CDR2 is YFSETQ. After removal of 4 bases from V and 3 bases from J, the junction contained 6 bases not matched to a gene. The CDR3 spans 16 residues. CDR3 sequence: CASSRGQGAGKNIQYF. In nucleotides, the CDR3 is TGCGCCAGCAGCCGAGGACAGGGGGCTGGCAAAAACATTCAGTACTTC.

This chain joins TRBV2 and TRBJ2-7; the match to TRBD2 covers 14 bases. The CDR3 is made up of 15 amino acids. Germline CDR1 and CDR2: SNHLY and FYNNEI. The trim removed 4 bases at V and 5 bases at J, leaving 4 bases unmatched. The CDR3 spells CASSAPGLAGDEQYF. CDR3 DNA: TGTGCCAGCAGTGCCCCGGGACTAGCGGGGGACGAGCAGTACTTC.

A few counts support this clone. This chain connects TRBV29-1 to TRBJ1-1; D not certain. CDR1 SQVTM and CDR2 ANQGSEA come from the germline V gene. The CDR3 has 12 residues. V lost 6 bases to trimming and J lost 5 bases, with 13 bases between them. The CDR3 coding sequence is TGCAGCGTCTGGGGAGGTGGGACTGAAGCTTTCTTT. Its translation: CSVWGGGTEAFF.

The V gene is TRBV5-6, the J gene TRBJ1-2; no firm D call. V dropped 4 bases and J dropped 4 bases, with 8 bases sitting between them. The CDR3 is made up of 12 amino acids. CDR1 is SGHDT and CDR2 is YYEEEE in the germline V gene. The CDR3 DNA sequence: TGTGCCAGCAGCCGAGACATCTATGGCTACACCTTC. Amino acid sequence: CASSRDIYGYTF. Full variable domain (rest looked up from reference TRBV5-6 and TRBJ1-2): DAGVTQSPTHLIKTRGQQVTLRCSPKSGHDTVSWYQQALGQGPQFIFQYYEEEERQRGNFPDRFSGHQFPNYSSELNVNALLLGDSALYLCASSRDIYGYTFGSGTRLTVV.

The rearrangement joins TRBV11-2 to TRBJ1-4, with D perhaps matching TRBD1 (5 bases). CDR1 SGHAT and CDR2 FQNNGV come from the germline V gene. V was cut by 4 bases and J by 11 bases, with 17 bases left in between. The CDR3 covers 14 residues. This chain's CDR3 is CASSSPTVPGKLFF. The CDR3 region has the DNA TGTGCCAGCAGCTCCCCGACAGTGCCTGGGAAACTGTTTTTT.

V gene TRBV27 combines with J gene TRBJ2-7, with TRBD2 matching 11 bases. The CDR3 contains 16 residues. The ends lost 6 bases at V and 2 bases at J; junction bases unmatched: 9. Germline V gives CDR1 MNHEY, CDR2 SMNVEV (reference sequence). For the CDR3, the DNA is TGTGCCAGCAGGCTTACTAGCGGGGGAAAGCCCTACGAGCAGTACTTC. Residues: CASRLTSGGKPYEQYF.

The table lists this clone with a few counts. The chain couples TRBV29-1 to TRBJ2-7; D may be TRBD2 (6 bases). Germline-derived CDR1 and CDR2 are SQVTM and ANQGSEA. V lost 7 bases, J lost 0 bases, and 16 bases lay in between. The CDR3 has 14 residues. The CDR3 nucleotides read TGCAGCGCGAAGGACTATGGGACCTCCTACGAGCAGTACTTC. Its protein is CSAKDYGTSYEQYF.

Regarding this clone: At one of its ends the junction is not consistent with the germline gene, which may arise from a read error. The chain couples TRBV6-6 to TRBJ1-2; possibly TRBD1 for D (5 bases). The CDR3 consists of 14 residues. Looked up from germline, CDR1 is MNHNY and CDR2 is SVGAGI (reference sequence). The CDR3 DNA reads as TGTGCCAGCAGTTACTCGGGGCGGTTGGCCCAATTCCCCTTC. Translation gives CASSYSGRLAQFPF.

This chain joins TRBV30 and TRBJ1-5; TRBD1 is a possible D gene (5 bases). The CDR3 is 15 residues long. The V gene lost 2 bases and the J gene lost 3 bases, with 14 bases spanning the gap. Germline-derived CDR1 and CDR2 are GTSNPN and SVGIG (reference sequence). CDR3 sequence: CAWSPLGTFNQPQHF. CDR3 DNA sequence: TGTGCCTGGAGTCCCCTCGGGACCTTCAATCAGCCCCAGCATTTT.

This chain joins TRBV6-6 and TRBJ1-6; unclear D gene. The CDR3 consists of 12 residues. Germline values: CDR1 MNHNY, CDR2 SVGAGI (reference sequence). Trimming shortened V by 4 bases and J by 8 bases, and 6 bases separated the two germline ends. CDR3 sequence: CASSLSDSPLHF. In nucleotides, the CDR3 is TGTGCCAGCAGTTTGAGCGATTCACCCCTCCACTTT.

The chain recombines TRBV30 with TRBJ2-2; D is unresolved. The CDR3 is made up of 11 amino acids. V was clipped by 5 bases and J by 3 bases, with 4 bases between them. The germline V gene has CDR1 GTSNPN and CDR2 SVGIG (reference sequence). CDR3 amino acids: CAWADTGELFF. DNA for the CDR3: TGTGCCTGGGCTGACACCGGGGAGCTGTTTTTT.

This clone came up a few times. The chain combines TRBV6-4 with TRBJ1-4, with a weak D call TRBD1 (6 bases). Trimming left V 8 bases short and J 8 bases short, with 15 bases between. There are 13 residues in the CDR3. Germline CDR1 reads MRHNA; CDR2 reads SNTAGT. CDR3 region: CASAQLQGEKLFF. The CDR3, as DNA: TGTGCCAGCGCCCAATTACAGGGAGAAAAACTGTTTTTT.

J is TRBJ2-1 and V is TRBV19; the D call may be TRBD1 or TRBD2 (6 bases each). This CDR3 has 15 residues. V lost 6 bases and J 1 base, leaving 13 bases between the germline ends. CDR1 is LNHDA, CDR2 SQIVND, per germline (reference sequence). The CDR3 DNA reads as TGTGCCAGTAGGGTGAGGGGGGCTTCCTACAATGAGCAGTTCTTC. Translating it yields CASRVRGASYNEQFF. Variable domain in full (rest from reference TRBV19 and TRBJ2-1): DGGITQSPKYLFRKEGQNVTLSCEQNLNHDAMYWYRQDPGQGLRLIYYSQIVNDFQKGDIAEGYSVSREKKESFPLTVTSAQKNPTAFYLCASRVRGASYNEQFFGPGTRLTVL.

This clone was seen more than once but under ten times. The chain combines TRBV29-1 with TRBJ2-7; TRBD1 agrees at 8 bases. V shed 6 bases and J 2 bases; nucleotides not matched to a gene: 6. Germline V CDR1 and CDR2: SQVTM, ANQGSEA. CDR3 length equals 13 residues. CDR3 DNA sequence: TGCAGCGTCGACACAGGGGGTCCCTACGAGCAGTACTTC. Its translation is CSVDTGGPYEQYF.

J is TRBJ1-5 and V is TRBV30; maybe TRBD1 (6 bases). CDR1 is GTSNPN, CDR2 SVGIG, per germline (reference sequence). This CDR3 is 12 amino acids long. Deletions cut 6 bases from V and 2 bases from J, with 8 bases between. CDR3 sequence: CACRTGNQPQHF. CDR3 coding DNA: TGTGCCTGTAGGACAGGCAATCAGCCCCAGCATTTT.

The gene calls are TRBV30 and TRBJ2-2; the D gene is possibly TRBD1 (6 bases). The CDR3 is 15 residues long. Germline CDR1 and CDR2: GTSNPN and SVGIG (reference sequence). V was pared by 4 bases and J by 2 bases, with 14 bases between. CDR3: CAWNPWGHNTGELFF. In DNA, the CDR3 is TGTGCCTGGAACCCGTGGGGGCATAACACCGGGGAGCTGTTTTTT.